The 18 T cell receptor beta chains given below trace back to one sample, sequenced in a study of early T cells in non-severe SARS-CoV-2 infection (dated by TCRdb to about 2021). Library generation was performed with 5' RACE. The sequencing machine was a NextSeq 500. TCRdb trimmed the raw reads at Q25, called clones with MiXCR and kept productive beta chains. A single entry per CDR3 protein holds the most common genes and DNA from its merged rows. This sample comprises tens of thousands of distinct CDR3 sequences, 9% to 15% of them detected only once. 3.5% to 5% of the sample rests with the top ten. What was sequenced was whole blood. Receptors were obtained from an adult who was a healthcare worker with PCR-confirmed SARS-CoV-2 infection or an uninfected control (not recorded which).

The rearrangement joins TRBV18 to TRBJ2-1, with 8 positions matching TRBD2. J lost 8 bases, V lost 2 bases, and 5 bases had no gene match. Germline V CDR1 and CDR2: KGHSH, LQKENI. The CDR3 has 14 amino acids. The CDR3 sequence is CASSPVGLADEQFF. The DNA of the CDR3 is TGTGCCAGCTCACCAGTAGGACTAGCAGATGAGCAGTTCTTC. Full variable domain (remainder filled in from reference TRBV18 and TRBJ2-1): NAGVMQNPRHLVRRRGQEARLRCSPMKGHSHVYWYRQLPEEGLKFMVYLQKENIIDESGMPKERFSAEFPKEGPSILRIQQVVRGDSAAYFCASSPVGLADEQFFGPGTRLTVL.

This clonotype was recorded a few times. The chain has TRBV18 and TRBJ2-3, with TRBD1 matching over 9 bases. CDR3 length: 15 residues. The germline V gene encodes CDR1 KGHSH and CDR2 LQKENI. The V gene end was trimmed by 3 bases and the J gene end by 2 bases; junction bases not matched to a gene: 3. This chain's CDR3 is CASSPGQGYTDTQYF. CDR3 sequence (DNA): TGTGCCAGCTCACCGGGACAGGGCTACACAGATACGCAGTATTTT.

This clonotype was seen only a few times. The V call is TRBV5-5, the J call TRBJ2-2; 9 bases are shared with TRBD1. CDR1 and CDR2 (germline): SGHKS, YYEKEE (reference sequence). The J segment lost 4 bases and the V segment lost 3 bases, leaving 7 bases of the junction unmatched. This CDR3 has 16 amino acids. The CDR3 spells CASSYPGTGSTGELFF. The CDR3 nucleotides are TGTGCCAGCAGCTACCCCGGGACAGGGAGCACCGGGGAGCTGTTTTTT.

This chain connects TRBV12-3 or TRBV12-4 to TRBJ2-5; 9 bases map to TRBD1. This CDR3 is built from 14 residues. V lost 4 bases to trimming and J lost 8 bases; unmatched junction nucleotides: 8. The CDR3 loop is CASSSRDREVTQYF. CDR3 nucleotides: TGTGCCAGCAGTTCCCGGGACAGGGAGGTTACCCAGTACTTC.

This clonotype was seen ten or more times. The chain recombines TRBV19 with TRBJ2-6, with D uncertain. V was shortened by 3 bases and J by 0 bases, with 9 bases between the two germline ends. The CDR3 is 16 residues long. CDR1 LNHDA and CDR2 SQIVND come from the germline V gene (reference sequence). CDR3 sequence (DNA): TGTGCCAGTAGTATGCCCTGGGGCTCTGGGGCCAACGTCCTGACTTTC. Amino acid sequence: CASSMPWGSGANVLTF.

The rearrangement uses TRBV7-9 and TRBJ2-3; TRBD2 agrees at 8 bases. From germline, CDR1 is SEHNR and CDR2 FQNEAQ (reference sequence). J gave up 2 bases and V 1 base, and 8 bases lay outside the gene matches. CDR3 length equals 17 residues. CDR3 protein: CASSLGGGTFLTDTQYF. DNA for the CDR3: TGTGCCAGCAGCTTAGGCGGGGGGACCTTCCTCACAGATACGCAGTATTTT.

The chain uses TRBV29-1 and TRBJ2-7; D is possibly TRBD1 or TRBD2 (5 bases each). The germline V gene has CDR1 SQVTM and CDR2 ANQGSEA. Trimming took off 8 bases at V and 6 bases at J, with 17 bases between the two ends. The CDR3 length is 12 residues. CDR3 coding DNA: TGCAGCCCCGAACGGGGCGGCCTCGAGCAGTACTTC. Its protein product is CSPERGGLEQYF.

J is TRBJ2-6 and V is TRBV14; 9 positions agree with TRBD1. The CDR3 loop spans 19 amino acids. V gave up 1 base and J gave up 4 bases; unmatched junction bases: 11. Per germline, CDR1 SGHDN and CDR2 FVKESK. The CDR3 sequence is CASSQVPPGQGGGANVLTF. CDR3 DNA sequence: TGTGCCAGCAGCCAAGTTCCCCCGGGACAGGGTGGCGGGGCCAACGTCCTGACTTTC.

With regard to this clonotype: A much bigger clone sits one base away, suggesting this may be a read error. V gene TRBV4-2 combines with J gene TRBJ1-3; no definite D call. Germline V CDR1 and CDR2: LGHNA, YNFKEQ. This CDR3 contains 14 residues. CDR3 loop: CARSPTWERNTIYF. The CDR3 DNA reads as TGTGCCAGGAGCCCTACCTGGGAGCGAAACACCATATATTTT.

This clonotype was detected many times. The chain carries TRBV20-1 and TRBJ2-7; D is ambiguous. Trimming removed 1 base from V and 3 bases from J, with 16 bases in between. The length of the CDR3 is 15 residues. Germline lookup yields CDR1 DFQATT and CDR2 SNEGSKA (reference sequence). The CDR3 bases are TGCAGTGCTAGAGTATCACGGATCCTTGGCTACGAGCAGTACTTC. Its protein is CSARVSRILGYEQYF.

The sample holds a few counts of this clonotype. The rearrangement joins TRBV14 to TRBJ2-3; 7 bases are a match to TRBD1. Germline CDR1 reads SGHDN; CDR2 reads FVKESK. The length of the CDR3 is 15 residues. V dropped 4 bases and J dropped 6; count of bases not matched to a gene: 10. Here the CDR3 reads CASSRQGVTTDTQYF. CDR3 DNA: TGTGCCAGCAGCCGACAGGGTGTAACCACGGATACGCAGTATTTT.

This clonotype came up many times. This chain links TRBV10-3 with TRBJ2-1; 12 bases match TRBD2. Germline CDR1 is ENHRY and CDR2 is SYGVKD. V gave up 5 bases and J gave up 11 bases; unmatched junction bases: 13. The CDR3 extends over 16 amino acids. CDR3 residues: CAISLGLAGHIDQQFF. The CDR3, as DNA: TGTGCCATCAGTCTTGGACTAGCGGGGCACATTGATCAGCAGTTCTTC.

This clonotype appeared a few times. The V and J genes are TRBV5-1 and TRBJ2-5; D gene unclear. The CDR3 has 12 residues. The germline V gene encodes CDR1 SGHRS and CDR2 YFSETQ. Trimming pared 1 base from V and 5 bases from J, leaving 6 bases between. Here the CDR3 DNA reads TGCGCCAGCAGCTTGTCCCAGGAGACCCAGTACTTC. Protein product: CASSLSQETQYF. Based on the CDR3 plus reference TRBV5-1 and TRBJ2-5, the full variable domain is KAGVTQTPRYLIKTRGQQVTLSCSPISGHRSVSWYQQTPGQGLQFLFEYFSETQRNKGNFPGRFSGRQFSNSRSEMNVSTLELGDSALYLCASSLSQETQYFGPGTRLLVL.

This clonotype was seen repeatedly, ten times or more. The rearrangement joins TRBV12-3 or TRBV12-4 to TRBJ2-4; 9 bases match TRBD1. There are 15 residues in the CDR3. J was trimmed by 4 bases and V by 6 bases; bases with no gene match: 7. The CDR3 loop reads CASRIQGAFKNIQYF. DNA of the CDR3: TGTGCCAGCAGGATACAGGGGGCGTTTAAAAACATTCAGTACTTC.

The chain has TRBV7-3 and TRBJ1-6; D is unresolved. Germline CDR1 is SGHTA and CDR2 is FQGTGA. V lost 2 bases to trimming and J lost 7 bases, with 9 bases between them. This CDR3 region has 14 residues. CDR3 sequence (DNA): TGTGCCAGCAGCTTACAAGGGTCGAATTCACCCCTCCACTTT. It specifies CASSLQGSNSPLHF.

The chain uses TRBV30 and TRBJ1-1; D not resolved. Deletions cut 2 bases from V and 2 bases from J, with 9 bases between. CDR1 GTSNPN and CDR2 SVGIG come from the germline V gene (reference sequence). The CDR3 has 13 residues. The CDR3: CAWSRNSNTEAFF. Written as DNA, the CDR3 is TGTGCCTGGAGTAGGAACTCAAACACTGAAGCTTTCTTT.

In this sample, this clonotype turned up a few times. The rearrangement links TRBV28 to TRBJ2-1, with 10 positions matching TRBD1. Losses at the gene ends were 6 bases for V and 4 bases for J; bases not matched to a gene: 6. The germline gives CDR1 MDHEN, CDR2 SYDVKM. The CDR3 is made up of 15 amino acids. CDR3 nucleotide sequence: TGTGCCAGCAGGGAGGGACAGGGGTGGTACAATGAGCAGTTCTTC. Translation gives CASREGQGWYNEQFF.

The chain carries TRBV5-4 and TRBJ2-3; tentatively, D is TRBD2 (5 bases). The CDR3 has 14 amino acids. The V gene's germline CDR1 is SGHNT and CDR2 YYREEE (reference sequence). With 3 bases removed from V and 3 bases from J, the gap between germline ends came to 11 bases. The CDR3 reads CASSWEYVTDTQYF. The CDR3 nucleotides read TGTGCCAGCAGCTGGGAGTATGTTACAGATACGCAGTATTTT.